This TCR beta chain originates from a study of control samples from healthy donors and cancer patients (dated by TCRdb to about 2020). With regard to this clone: The antigen it recognizes is unknown. The sample holds no much larger clone one base away, and base qualities are not on file.

The library was obtained by the immunoSEQ multiplex PCR assay. TCRdb carries this immuneACCESS record with in-frame sequences only. Its versions omit some clonotypes, under half of them owing to an unresolved V gene in the studies checked, with the rest unexplained. The sample profile shows 260,000 or so clones; around 79% of them were found once. Of the sample, about an eighth is held by the ten largest clones. The germline V gene supplies CDR1 SGHRS and CDR2 YFSETQ. V gives up 5 bases and J gives up 3 bases, and the segment between their germline ends measures 9 bases. The CDR3 contains 13 residues, cysteine and phenylalanine counted. The read is trimmed to its CDR3 DNA, 39 bases read in frame from base 1.

Material for sequencing was PBMCs. The TCR was taken from a woman aged 55 to 70 with lung cancer. The V and J segments used are TRBV5-1 and TRBJ1-5; the D gene lacks a confident call. The DNA reads as follows: TGCGCCAGCAGGGAAACACCCAATCAGCCCCAGCATTTT. It translates to CASRETPNQPQHF.